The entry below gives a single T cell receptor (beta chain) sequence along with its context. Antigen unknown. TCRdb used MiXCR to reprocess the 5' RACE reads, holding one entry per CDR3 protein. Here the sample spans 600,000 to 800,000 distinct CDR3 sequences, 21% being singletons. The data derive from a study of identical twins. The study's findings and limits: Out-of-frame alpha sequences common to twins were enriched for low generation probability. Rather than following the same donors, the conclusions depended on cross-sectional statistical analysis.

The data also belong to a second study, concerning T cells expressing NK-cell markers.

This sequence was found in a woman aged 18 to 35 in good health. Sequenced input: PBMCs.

The CDR3 nucleotides read TGCAGCGTTGGGACAGGCCTTGTGAACACTGAAGCTTTCTTT. Translating it yields CSVGTGLVNTEAFF. The chain combines TRBV29-1 with TRBJ1-1; TRBD1 agrees at 7 bases. J was trimmed by 0 bases and V by 4 bases; bases with no gene match: 5. This CDR3 is 14 amino acids long. Germline CDR1 and CDR2: SQVTM and ANQGSEA.